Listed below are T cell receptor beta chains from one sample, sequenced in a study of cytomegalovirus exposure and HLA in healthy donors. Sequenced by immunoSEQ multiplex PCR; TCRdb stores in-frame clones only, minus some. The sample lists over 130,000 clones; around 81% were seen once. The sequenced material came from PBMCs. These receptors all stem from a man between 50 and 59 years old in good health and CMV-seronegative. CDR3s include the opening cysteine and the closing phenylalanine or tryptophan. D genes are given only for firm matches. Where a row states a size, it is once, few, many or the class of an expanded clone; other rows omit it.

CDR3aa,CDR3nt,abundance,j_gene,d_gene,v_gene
CASSYMVNGAGGDEQYF,TGTGCCAGTAGTTATATGGTGAATGGGGCAGGGGGTGACGAGCAGTACTTC,.,TRBJ2-7,TRBD1,TRBV19
CASSPRQGANEQYF,TGTGCCAGCAGTCCCCGGCAGGGGGCAAACGAGCAGTACTTC,.,TRBJ2-7,TRBD1,TRBV27
CASSVQYRGNTIYF,TGTGCCAGCAGTGTACAGTACCGAGGAAACACCATATATTTT,few,TRBJ1-3,.,TRBV6-1
CASSQEFGGFHEQYF,TGTGCCAGCAGCCAAGAATTCGGGGGGTTCCACGAGCAGTACTTC,.,TRBJ2-7,TRBD2,TRBV14
CASSLDGQGGRVYF,TGCGCCAGCAGCTTGGACGGGCAGGGTGGTCGGGTATATTTT,.,TRBJ2-3,.,TRBV5-1
CASSPSQRGLGDTQYF,TGTGCCAGCTCACCGTCGCAAAGGGGACTGGGAGATACGCAGTATTTT,.,TRBJ2-3,.,TRBV18
CASSLDRGTQTQYF,TGTGCCAGCAGCTTGGACAGGGGAACACAGACCCAGTACTTC,few,TRBJ2-5,TRBD1,TRBV5-8
CASSVSYNSPLHF,TGTGCCAGCAGCGTATCATATAATTCACCCCTCCACTTT,.,TRBJ1-6,.,TRBV9
CASSSGRGNFNEQFF,TGTGCCAGCAGCTCGGGGCGGGGGAACTTCAATGAGCAGTTCTTC,.,TRBJ2-1,TRBD2,TRBV7-2
CASSLAGGNNEQFF,TGTGCCAGCAGCTTGGCGGGCGGGAACAATGAGCAGTTCTTC,.,TRBJ2-1,.,TRBV5-6
CASSLDYTDTQYF,TGTGCCAGCAGCTTGGACTACACAGATACGCAGTATTTT,.,TRBJ2-3,.,TRBV5-6
CASRRQGGNYGYTF,TGTGCCAGCAGGAGACAGGGGGGTAACTATGGCTACACCTTC,.,TRBJ1-2,TRBD1,TRBV6-1
CAGSLDGTGLGSTEAFF,TGTGCCGGCAGCTTAGATGGGACAGGGTTAGGGAGCACTGAAGCTTTCTTT,.,TRBJ1-1,TRBD1,TRBV7-9
CASSPGLAGVTYEQYF,TGTGCTAGCAGCCCGGGACTAGCGGGAGTAACGTACGAGCAGTACTTC,.,TRBJ2-7,TRBD2,TRBV7-7
CASSATGQGGEQYF,TGCGCCAGCAGCGCCACCGGACAGGGGGGAGAGCAGTACTTC,.,TRBJ2-7,TRBD1,TRBV5-1
CASSLAGFQETQYF,TGCGCCAGCAGCTTGGCCGGGTTCCAAGAGACCCAGTACTTC,.,TRBJ2-5,.,TRBV5-1
CASSLHWTGSSYEQYF,TGCGCCAGCAGCCTACACTGGACAGGGTCCTCCTACGAGCAGTACTTC,.,TRBJ2-7,TRBD1,TRBV5-1
CASSLDLGSAAFF,TGTGCCAGCAGCCTCGATTTGGGGAGTGCGGCTTTCTTT,.,TRBJ1-1,.,TRBV7-9
CASSPGPRTDTQYF,TGTGCCAGCAGCCCGGGTCCGCGCACAGATACGCAGTATTTT,.,TRBJ2-3,.,TRBV14
CASSLDTGGTSGELFF,TGCGCCAGCAGCTTGGATACGGGGGGGACATCCGGGGAGCTGTTTTTT,.,TRBJ2-2,TRBD2,TRBV5-1
CASSQGGIGGDEKLFF,TGTGCCAGCAGTCAGGGGGGTATTGGAGGGGATGAAAAACTGTTTTTT,.,TRBJ1-4,TRBD1,TRBV28
CASSTGTAVYEQYF,TGCGCCAGCAGCACCGGGACAGCCGTATACGAGCAGTACTTC,.,TRBJ2-7,TRBD1,TRBV5-1
CASSLFGTGRGANTEAFF,TGCGCCAGCAGCTTGTTTGGGACAGGGCGTGGGGCGAACACTGAAGCTTTCTTT,.,TRBJ1-1,TRBD1,TRBV5-1
CASSLVAGLVNNEQFF,TGTGCCAGCAGCTTGGTTGCAGGACTAGTAAACAATGAGCAGTTCTTC,.,TRBJ2-1,TRBD2,TRBV5-4
CASSAGTDYGYTF,TGCGCCAGCAGCGCGGGGACGGACTATGGCTACACCTTC,.,TRBJ1-2,.,TRBV5-1
CATSRGTGGTEAFF,TGTGCCACCAGCAGGGGGACAGGGGGCACTGAAGCTTTCTTT,.,TRBJ1-1,TRBD1,TRBV15
CASSLTEKNKGYTF,TGTGCCAGCAGCCTGACAGAAAAAAATAAAGGCTACACCTTC,.,TRBJ1-2,.,TRBV7-3
CASSLRGSQETQYF,TGTGCCAGCAGCTTGCGGGGTTCACAAGAGACCCAGTACTTC,.,TRBJ2-5,.,TRBV5-4
CASSLEAQTYEQYF,TGTGCCAGCAGCTTAGAAGCCCAAACCTACGAGCAGTACTTC,once,TRBJ2-7,.,TRBV7-8
CASSTWVGSGRAYNEQFF,TGTGCCAGCAGCACATGGGTGGGGAGCGGGAGGGCCTACAATGAGCAGTTCTTC,.,TRBJ2-1,TRBD2,TRBV7-2
CASSPTTQETQYF,TGTGCCAGCTCACCAACTACGCAAGAGACCCAGTACTTC,once,TRBJ2-5,.,TRBV18
CASSLRPGVTEAFF,TGTGCCAGCAGCTTACGCCCAGGGGTCACTGAAGCTTTCTTT,.,TRBJ1-1,.,TRBV13
CASSIVGQGESNQPQHF,TGTGCCAGTAGTATAGTGGGGCAGGGCGAAAGCAATCAGCCCCAGCATTTT,.,TRBJ1-5,.,TRBV19
CASSLGLADTDTQYF,TGTGCCAGCAGCTTGGGACTAGCGGACACAGATACGCAGTATTTT,.,TRBJ2-3,TRBD2,TRBV11-2
CASSSRAGGILNTEAFF,TGTGCCAGTAGTTCGCGGGCAGGGGGTATTTTGAACACTGAAGCTTTCTTT,.,TRBJ1-1,TRBD1,TRBV19
CASSSVAPGGDQPQHF,TGCGCCAGCAGCTCGGTTGCACCAGGAGGGGATCAGCCCCAGCATTTT,.,TRBJ1-5,.,TRBV5-1
CASSTIRGEQFF,TGTGCCAGCAGTACGATCAGAGGCGAGCAGTTCTTC,.,TRBJ2-1,.,TRBV6-5
CASTPTGAHYGYTF,TGTGCCAGCACCCCCACCGGAGCCCACTATGGCTACACCTTC,.,TRBJ1-2,.,TRBV6-5
CASSPGTGLGSNQPQHF,TGCGCCAGCAGCCCGGGGACAGGGCTGGGTAGCAATCAGCCCCAGCATTTT,.,TRBJ1-5,TRBD1,TRBV5-1
CASSLRGENTEAFF,TGTGCCAGCAGCTTAAGGGGGGAGAACACTGAAGCTTTCTTT,.,TRBJ1-1,.,TRBV7-3
CASSLDSGSNTEAFF,TGTGCCAGCAGCTTGGATAGCGGGTCGAACACTGAAGCTTTCTTT,.,TRBJ1-1,.,TRBV5-5
CASSLAMPSGSPSSYEQYF,TGCGCCAGCAGCTTGGCCATGCCTAGCGGGAGCCCCAGCTCCTACGAGCAGTACTTC,few,TRBJ2-7,TRBD2,TRBV5-1
CASSSERTSGDQYF,TGCGCCAGCAGCTCGGAGAGAACTAGCGGGGACCAGTACTTC,.,TRBJ2-5,TRBD2,TRBV5-1
CASKSYQETQYF,TGTGCCAGCAAATCATACCAAGAGACCCAGTACTTC,.,TRBJ2-5,.,TRBV27
CASSDFTASNYGYTF,TGTGCCAGCAGTGATTTTACAGCCTCTAACTATGGCTACACCTTC,.,TRBJ1-2,.,TRBV2
CASSEGARLAGSYEQYF,TGTGCCAGCAGCGAAGGGGCGAGGCTAGCGGGGTCCTACGAGCAGTACTTC,.,TRBJ2-7,TRBD2,TRBV6-1
CASSGRLAGGRGTQYF,TGTGCCAGCAGCGGACGACTAGCGGGGGGGAGGGGTACGCAGTATTTT,.,TRBJ2-3,TRBD2,TRBV5-4
CSGKGGREQYF,TGCAGCGGGAAAGGGGGAAGGGAGCAGTACTTC,.,TRBJ2-7,.,TRBV29-1
CASSPRDSSGNTIYF,TGTGCCAGCAGCCCCCGGGACAGCTCTGGAAACACCATATATTTT,.,TRBJ1-3,TRBD1,TRBV2
CASSLEAGDQPQHF,TGCGCCAGCAGCTTGGAGGCAGGGGACCAGCCCCAGCATTTT,.,TRBJ1-5,.,TRBV5-1
CASSLTLRGGRNEQFF,TGTGCCAGCAGCTTGACGTTACGGGGGGGCAGGAATGAGCAGTTCTTC,.,TRBJ2-1,TRBD2,TRBV5-6
CASSLLSGRETQYF,TGTGCCAGCAGCTTGCTGAGCGGGAGGGAGACCCAGTACTTC,few,TRBJ2-5,TRBD2,TRBV5-6
CASSLDRTSNQPQHF,TGTGCCAGCAGCTTGGACCGGACAAGCAATCAGCCCCAGCATTTT,.,TRBJ1-5,.,TRBV5-6
CASSPPGQGSTGELFF,TGTGCCAGCAGTCCTCCGGGACAGGGATCCACCGGGGAGCTGTTTTTT,once,TRBJ2-2,TRBD1,TRBV2
CASSPPGRGFSYNEQFF,TGTGCCAGCAGTCCCCCCGGGCGGGGGTTCTCCTACAATGAGCAGTTCTTC,.,TRBJ2-1,TRBD2,TRBV27